This section outlines one T cell receptor (beta chain) sequence together with its context. What it binds is not known. The data were obtained in a study of pediatric ulcerative colitis. Study-level findings and limits: Two patients had blood samples with substantially reduced template counts. No controls had the two rectal clonotypes shared by ulcerative colitis patients. Blood-rectal clonal overlap within each person was significantly higher in ulcerative colitis patients than controls. Rectal pinch biopsies may include blood-derived T cells.

Profiled with immunoSEQ multiplex PCR; TCRdb holds only in-frame clones, not every one. This sample has some 15,000 clones, with approximately 80% found just once. V was shortened by 5 bases and J by 4 bases, with 15 bases between the two germline ends. Germline CDR1 and CDR2: SGHAT and FQNNGV. CDR3 size: 15 residues. The rectum was sampled with one to two pinch biopsies at colonoscopy. This TCR was sampled from a boy aged 5-17 years who was a control in a study of pediatric ulcerative colitis. This chain joins TRBV11-2 and TRBJ2-1, with D possibly matching TRBD2 (5 bases). The sample consisted of gut tissue. The CDR3 region is CASSQGPSLYNEQFF. The CDR3 coding sequence is TGTGCCAGCAGCCAAGGCCCTAGCCTATACAATGAGCAGTTCTTC.